This note documents a single T cell receptor (beta chain) sequence. Its antigen is unknown. Assay used: immunoSEQ multiplex PCR; TCRdb lists only in-frame clones, some missing. The sample has some 1.4 million clones; about 96% are singletons. The entry originates in a study of shared clonotypes between healthy human individuals. The wider study: There were three CD4 naive, three CD4 memory, two CD8 naive and one CD8 memory plates per donor. Study-wide findings and caveats: In contrast to clonotypes shared by all four donors, non-shared clonotypes had lower generation probabilities.

Healthy HIV-negative adults without recent acute infections or vaccinations served as donors. The donors, all of them Caucasian adults, lived in Nashville, Tennessee. CDR1 and CDR2 from the germline V gene are SGHRS and YFSETQ. This CDR3 spans 18 amino acids. The junction had 13 bases not matched to a gene; V was cut back by 0 bases and J by 1 base. The sequence came from a young man in good health. The chain links TRBV5-1 to TRBJ2-7; 7 bases are a match to TRBD1. Sequencing was done on a sample of naive CD4+ T cells sorted from blood. Subset given: CD45RA+ positively selected. CDR3 region: CASSLGHSDRDWSYEQYF. CDR3 bases: TGCGCCAGCAGCTTGGGCCATTCAGACAGGGATTGGTCCTACGAGCAGTACTTC.